Below are 21 T cell receptor beta chains sequenced from a single sample in a study of beta chain features in type 1 diabetes. The investigators reverse transcribed all of the isolated RNA, so they sequenced expressed TCRB transcripts. TCRdb's table, derived via immunoSEQ multiplex PCR, lists solely in-frame clones and lacks some. This table holds under 250,000 clones, roughly 13% found once. Sequenced sample: naive CD4+ T cells from blood. The source of these receptors is a woman in her thirties or forties in good health.

This clone was counted a few times. CDR3 coding DNA: TGTGCCAGCAGCGACCCCGGACAGGGGGCGGGAAGTGGCTACACCTTC. Translation: CASSDPGQGAGSGYTF. The chain uses TRBV5-4 and TRBJ1-2; 11 bases line up with TRBD1. The germline CDR1 and CDR2 sequences are SGHNT and YYREEE (reference sequence). The CDR3 totals 16 residues. V lost 4 bases to trimming and J lost 7 bases; unmatched junction nucleotides: 12.

This clone was picked up a small number of times. J is TRBJ2-3 and V is TRBV9; 8 bases agree with TRBD1. Germline values: CDR1 SGDLS, CDR2 YYNGEE. Trimming at V came to 3 bases and at J to 4 bases, leaving 7 bases not matched to a gene. This CDR3 region has 15 residues. CDR3 sequence reads: CASSGEDRVADTQYF. The DNA of the CDR3 is TGTGCCAGCAGCGGGGAGGACAGGGTCGCAGATACGCAGTATTTT.

This clone was counted only a few times. The V gene is TRBV7-9, the J gene TRBJ2-1; no firm D call. Germline CDR1 reads SEHNR; CDR2 reads FQNEAQ (reference sequence). This CDR3 comprises 16 residues. V was pared by 7 bases and J by 3 bases, with 19 bases between. Here the CDR3 reads CASNSKALFGYNEQFF. The CDR3 DNA follows: TGTGCCAGCAACTCTAAAGCGCTTTTCGGCTACAATGAGCAGTTCTTC.

The J gene is TRBJ2-3, the V gene TRBV9; 10 positions agree with TRBD1. V shed 3 bases, J shed 7 bases, and the junction held 11 bases outside the gene matches. The CDR3 loop spans 16 amino acids. Germline CDR1 and CDR2: SGDLS and YYNGEE. CDR3 residues: CASSAPGQGVWNTQYF. The DNA of the CDR3 is TGTGCCAGCAGCGCCCCCGGACAGGGGGTTTGGAATACGCAGTATTTT.

A few counts support this clone. The chain uses TRBV7-8 and TRBJ1-5, with D perhaps TRBD1 (6 bases). Trimming shortened V by 0 bases and J by 6 bases, and 12 bases separated the two germline ends. The germline V gene encodes CDR1 SGHVS and CDR2 FQNEAQ. The CDR3 runs to 15 residues. CDR3 DNA sequence: TGTGCCAGCAGCTTAGCCGGACAGAAGGGTCAGCCCCAGCATTTT. Its translation is CASSLAGQKGQPQHF.

DNA of the CDR3: TGTGCCAGCAGCAATGCGGACAGTACTTCGAACACCGGGGAGCTGTTTTTT. Protein sequence: CASSNADSTSNTGELFF. This sequence joins TRBV21-1 and TRBJ2-2; TRBD1, as called in the table, went unchecked against the DNA. TRBV21-1 is designated a pseudogene. The CDR3 spans 17 residues.

The rearrangement links TRBV19 to TRBJ1-2; 8 bases are a match to TRBD1. The CDR3 has 14 residues. CDR1 and CDR2 (germline): LNHDA, SQIVND (reference sequence). J was trimmed by 5 bases and V by 3 bases; bases with no gene match: 5. The CDR3 region is CASSMAGQGYGYTF. CDR3 nucleotides: TGTGCCAGTAGTATGGCAGGACAGGGTTATGGCTACACCTTC.

The chain joins TRBV10-3 to TRBJ2-7, with D possibly matching TRBD1 (5 bases). CDR1 is ENHRY, CDR2 SYGVKD, per germline. V was clipped by 7 bases and J by 4 bases, with 8 bases between them. CDR3 size: 11 residues. The CDR3 bases are TGTGCCATCAACCAGGGTTACGAGCAGTACTTC. Its translation is CAINQGYEQYF.

This chain joins TRBV18 and TRBJ1-1; the D gene is possibly TRBD1 (6 bases). The CDR3 runs to 12 residues. V lost 3 bases to trimming and J lost 11 bases, with 13 bases between them. Germline V gene lookup returns CDR1 KGHSH and CDR2 LQKENI. As DNA, the CDR3 is TGTGCCAGCTCACCTTGGACAGAAAGTGCTTTCTTT. Encoded protein: CASSPWTESAFF.

This chain links TRBV10-3 with TRBJ1-5, with TRBD1 matching 8 bases. V was clipped by 5 bases and J by 4 bases; unmatched bases: 4. Germline V gene sequence: CDR1 ENHRY, CDR2 SYGVKD. The CDR3 is made up of 14 amino acids. CDR3 DNA sequence: TGTGCCATCAGTTCAGGGGGCGCGAATCAGCCCCAGCATTTT. Residues: CAISSGGANQPQHF.

This clone was detected a few times. This chain uses TRBV19 with TRBJ1-2, with 7 bases aligning to TRBD1. Germline values: CDR1 LNHDA, CDR2 SQIVND (reference sequence). The CDR3 runs to 16 residues. Trimming cost V 5 bases and J 6 bases; bases outside gene matches: 15. As DNA, the CDR3 is TGTGCCAGTAGTTCGCCCGACAGGGCCATTGGCAATGGCTACACCTTC. Protein: CASSSPDRAIGNGYTF.

The rearrangement links TRBV27 to TRBJ2-3, with D tentatively TRBD2 (7 bases). The V end was cut by 2 bases, the J end by 1 base, with 10 bases between. Per the germline V gene, CDR1 is MNHEY and CDR2 is SMNVEV (reference sequence). This CDR3 comprises 15 residues. In DNA form, the CDR3 reads TGTGCCAGCAGTTTAGCGGGGGCGGGCACAGATACGCAGTATTTT. Translation: CASSLAGAGTDTQYF.

This clone was seen only a few times. The genes are TRBV6-4 and TRBJ1-5, with D maybe TRBD1 (6 bases). The CDR3 sequence is 14 residues long. CDR1 and CDR2 from the germline V gene are MRHNA and SNTAGT. Trimming took off 4 bases at V and 10 bases at J, with 17 bases between the two ends. The CDR3 sequence: CASSADSSISPQHF. The CDR3 DNA sequence: TGTGCCAGCAGTGCGGACAGCTCAATCAGCCCCCAGCATTTT.

V usage is TRBV5-4 and J usage is TRBJ2-7; D might be TRBD1 (7 bases). In germline, CDR1 is SGHNT, CDR2 YYREEE (reference sequence). Trimming took 4 bases from V and 3 from J, leaving 11 bases between them. The CDR3 is 13 amino acids. CDR3 DNA sequence: TGTGCCAGCAGCGGGGGGACAGTCTACGAGCAGTACTTC. Protein: CASSGGTVYEQYF.

This rearrangement joins TRBV18 to TRBJ1-1; D may be TRBD1 (5 bases). The CDR3 extends over 17 amino acids. V lost 2 bases and J 2 bases, leaving 18 bases between the germline ends. The V gene's germline CDR1 is KGHSH and CDR2 LQKENI. This CDR3 is CASSPKGSTILNTEAFF. CDR3 coding DNA: TGTGCCAGCTCACCAAAGGGGTCTACTATTCTTAACACTGAAGCTTTCTTT. Drawing the rest from reference TRBV18 and TRBJ1-1, the complete variable domain is NAGVMQNPRHLVRRRGQEARLRCSPMKGHSHVYWYRQLPEEGLKFMVYLQKENIIDESGMPKERFSAEFPKEGPSILRIQQVVRGDSAAYFCASSPKGSTILNTEAFFGQGTRLTVV.

This clone was counted a few times. V and J are TRBV18 and TRBJ1-6, with TRBD1 matching 7 bases. Germline CDR1 and CDR2: KGHSH and LQKENI. The CDR3 covers 17 residues. V trimming: 1 base; J trimming: 8 bases; junction bases outside the gene matches: 11. In DNA, the CDR3 is TGTGCCAGCTCACCACTGGGACAGTTTCAACGTGATTCACCCCTCCACTTT. Translated: CASSPLGQFQRDSPLHF.

This clone was found a few times. The chain carries TRBV5-1 and TRBJ1-2; D is uncertain. Trimming pared 4 bases from V and 4 bases from J, leaving 14 bases between. CDR3 length: 14 residues. From germline, CDR1 is SGHRS and CDR2 YFSETQ. The CDR3 protein is CASSPEWAAYGYTF. Here the CDR3 DNA reads TGCGCCAGCAGCCCCGAGTGGGCAGCCTATGGCTACACCTTC.

The chain is built from TRBV6-6 and TRBJ2-7; a weak D match, TRBD2 (5 bases). Trimming removed 6 bases from V and 4 bases from J, with 13 bases in between. The CDR3 has 13 residues. From germline, CDR1 is MNHNY and CDR2 SVGAGI (reference sequence). CDR3 DNA: TGTGCCAGCAGCCCGAGGGCAGCATACGAGCAGTACTTC. It yields the protein CASSPRAAYEQYF.

This clone appeared a few times. The gene calls are TRBV11-2 and TRBJ1-4, with unresolved D. The germline V gene has CDR1 SGHAT and CDR2 FQNNGV. Trimming took off 4 bases at V and 9 bases at J, with 6 bases between the two ends. The CDR3 runs 11 residues. The chain's CDR3 is CASSYLKKLFF. DNA for the CDR3: TGTGCCAGCAGCTATTTAAAAAAACTGTTTTTT.

This clone was observed a handful of times. This chain links TRBV5-1 with TRBJ2-5; 7 positions match TRBD2. The CDR3 is made up of 13 amino acids. V trimming: 6 bases; J trimming: 5 bases; junction bases outside the gene matches: 7. From germline, CDR1 is SGHRS and CDR2 YFSETQ. CDR3 bases: TGCGCCAGCACCGCCGCCGGGGGGGAGACCCAGTACTTC. This gives the protein CASTAAGGETQYF.

This clone showed up just a few times. The V call is TRBV7-7, the J call TRBJ1-1, with a weak D call TRBD1 (6 bases). The CDR3 spans 13 residues. V was cut by 5 bases and J by 8 bases, with 15 bases left in between. Germline CDR1 and CDR2: SSHAT and FNYEAQ (reference sequence). The CDR3 bases are TGTGCCAGCAGCCCGGCGGGGGCTGTGGAAGCTTTCTTT. It codes for CASSPAGAVEAFF.